Sequencing of this T cell receptor (beta chain) was carried out in a study of OX40 agonist ivuxolimab in advanced cancers. The ends were cut back, 6 bases at V and 6 bases at J, with 15 bases in the middle. The length of the CDR3 is 14 residues. CDR1 and CDR2 from the germline V gene are SNHLY and FYNNEI. Using immunoSEQ multiplex PCR, the repertoire was profiled, and TCRdb retains in-frame clones only, with some absent. This sample yields tens of thousands of clones, of which roughly 89% are seen a single time; roughly 0.77% belongs to the top ten. The sample here was CD4+ or CD8+ T cells sorted from blood, taken in a trial of the OX40 agonist ivuxolimab. This chain links TRBV2 with TRBJ1-5; possibly TRBD1 for D (6 bases). This TCR derives from an adult with an advanced solid tumor such as melanoma, head and neck, liver or kidney cancer. CDR3 sequence (DNA): TGTGCCAGCAGATTCAGGGGAGAGGGTCAGCCCCAGCATTTT. This gives the protein CASRFRGEGQPQHF. Variable domain in full (rest from reference TRBV2 and TRBJ1-5): EPEVTQTPSHQVTQMGQEVILRCVPISNHLYFYWYRQILGQKVEFLVSFYNNEISEKSEIFDDQFSVERPDGSNFTLKIRSTKLEDSAMYFCASRFRGEGQPQHFGDGTRLSIL.